The present T cell receptor beta chain was sequenced within a study of OX40 agonist ivuxolimab in advanced cancers. In terms of the full investigation: Ivuxolimab was a fully human IgG2 agonistic monoclonal antibody targeting the costimulatory receptor OX40 (CD134). Intravenous ivuxolimab was administered to patients every 2 weeks at six dose levels: 0.01, 0.1, 0.3, 1.5, 3 and 10 mg/kg. Of the roughly 51 dose-escalation patients, hepatocellular carcinoma was present in about 20, melanoma in roughly 15, renal cell carcinoma in 9 and head and neck cancer in 9. In the dose-escalation cohort, approximately 82% of patients were male, and the mean age was roughly 60 years with a range of about 23 to 79. Patients were allowed to have had prior anti-PD-1, anti-PD-L1 or anti-CTLA-4 therapy, and 40% of the dose-escalation patients had been treated with checkpoint inhibitors. Three dose-escalation patients achieved partial responses, one with hepatocellular carcinoma and two with cutaneous melanoma. The purpose of peripheral TCRbeta sequencing was to test whether ivuxolimab changed TCR sequence diversity and led to clonal T-cell expansion. The paper describes the monotherapy dose-escalation part (N of about 52 patients) of the phase I trial of ivuxolimab. Summary of the overall study and its limitations: At doses from 0.1 to 3.0 mg/kg, clonal expansion was seen in both CD4+ and CD8+ blood T cells between baseline and week 6. Low levels of normalized T-cell clonal expansion were also seen in some patients who did not respond. After ivuxolimab, CD8+ T cells had more expanded clones than CD4+ T cells on average. In partial responders in the 0.1-3.0 mg/kg groups, normalized peripheral clonal expansion was found to be among the lowest, especially among CD8+ T cells. The antigen specificity of the peripheral T cells that underwent clonal expansion was not determined.

Patients with a history of autoimmune disease or receiving systemic immunosuppression were excluded from the trial. Peripheral blood for TCR sequencing was drawn from every dose cohort at baseline, at cycle 4 day 1 and at cycle 7 day 1. The samples were taken from a phase I, first-in-human, multicenter, open-label dose-escalation trial of ivuxolimab. The trial enrolled adults with locally advanced or metastatic head and neck squamous cell, hepatocellular, melanoma or renal cell carcinoma. CD4+ and CD8+ T cells were sorted separately from peripheral blood before TCR sequencing. CDR1 SEHNR and CDR2 FQNEAQ are derived from the germline V gene (reference sequence). There are 15 amino acids in the CDR3, from cysteine to phenylalanine inclusive. Just the 45-base CDR3 DNA is kept, in frame starting at base 1. V is clipped by 5 bases and J by 4 bases, and the sequence between their germline boundaries is 17 bases long.

As regards this clone: The antigen this receptor binds is unknown. Qualities for individual bases were not recorded, and no much larger clone is one base off.

For sequencing of the TCRbeta CDR3 region, genomic DNA was extracted from the sorted cells. The immunoSEQ Assay was used for sequencing of TCRbeta CDR3 regions. The table comes from immuneACCESS by way of TCRdb, which keeps in-frame sequences with V and J called. Part of the clones is missing from these tables; in studies checked, under half for an unresolved V gene and the rest for unknown reasons. The sample data list approximately 20,000 clones, and 70% to 90% of these were observed just once. Roughly a quarter of the sample belongs to the ten largest clones. The rearrangement joined TRBV7-9 to TRBJ1-2; TRBD1 could be the D gene, as 6 bases match. The specimen comprised CD4+ or CD8+ T cells sorted from blood, sampled in a trial of the OX40 agonist ivuxolimab. The source of this sequence is an adult with an advanced solid tumor such as melanoma, head and neck, liver or kidney cancer. CDR3 loop: CASSPSGQGSYGYTF. Here is the DNA: TGTGCCAGCAGCCCTTCGGGGCAGGGGAGCTATGGCTACACCTTC. The full variable domain, with segments outside the CDR3 supplied by the reference TRBV7-9 and TRBJ1-2 proteins, appears as DTGVSQNPRHKITKRGQNVTFRCDPISEHNRLYWYRQTLGQGPEFLTYFQNEAQLEKSRLLSDRFSAERPKGSFSTLEIQRTEQGDSAMYLCASSPSGQGSYGYTFGSGTRLTVV.